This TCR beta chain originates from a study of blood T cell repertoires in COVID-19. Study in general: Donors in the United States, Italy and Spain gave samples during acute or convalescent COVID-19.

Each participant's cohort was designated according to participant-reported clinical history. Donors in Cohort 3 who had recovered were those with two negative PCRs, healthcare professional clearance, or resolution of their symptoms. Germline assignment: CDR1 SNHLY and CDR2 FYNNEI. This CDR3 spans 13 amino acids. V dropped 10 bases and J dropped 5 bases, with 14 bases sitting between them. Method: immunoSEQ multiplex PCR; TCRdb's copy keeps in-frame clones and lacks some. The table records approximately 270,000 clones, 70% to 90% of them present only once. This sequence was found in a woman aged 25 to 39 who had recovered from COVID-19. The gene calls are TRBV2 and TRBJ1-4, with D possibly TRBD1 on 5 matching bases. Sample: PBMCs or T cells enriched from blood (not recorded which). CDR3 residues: CATRQGVNEKLFF. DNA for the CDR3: TGTGCCACTCGGCAGGGTGTAAATGAAAAACTGTTTTTT.